The present TCR beta chain was sequenced within a study of response to subunit inactivated influenza vaccine. Broader study findings: Few additional T cells are recruited per seasonal influenza vaccination, authors suggested.

As to this clonotype: Its target is not known.

TCRdb reprocessed the RT-PCR reads via MiXCR and lists one record per CDR3 protein. Altogether around 850,000 distinct CDR3 sequences are present, roughly 20% being singletons, with the ten largest covering approximately 10%. This CDR3 is built from 12 residues. V was shortened by 3 bases and J by 7 bases, with 9 bases between the two germline ends. Per germline, CDR1 ENHRY and CDR2 SYGVKD. The TCR was taken from a man aged 50-60 years who received an inactivated influenza vaccine. The rearrangement links TRBV10-3 to TRBJ1-2; D may be TRBD1 (6 bases). The sequenced sample was PBMCs from blood, obtained 5 days after vaccination. Here the CDR3 DNA reads TGTGCCATCAGTGACAGGGGTTTTGGCTACACCTTC. It is translated as CAISDRGFGYTF.